These 28 T cell receptor beta chains were sequenced from one sample in a study of cytomegalovirus exposure and HLA in healthy donors. Vbeta (60) and Jbeta (13) primers were used in the PCR. Method: immunoSEQ multiplex PCR; TCRdb's copy keeps in-frame clones and lacks some. The table records 120,000 or so clones, 70% to 80% of them present only once. The sequenced sample was PBMCs. These receptors were obtained from a woman aged 45 to 65 in good health and CMV-seropositive.

The chain has TRBV6-5 and TRBJ2-7, with D maybe TRBD2 (6 bases). This CDR3 has 14 residues. The germline V gene encodes CDR1 MNHEY and CDR2 SVGAGI. V lost 6 bases and J 0 bases, leaving 12 bases between the germline ends. The CDR3 here is CASSSAGDSYEQYF. For the CDR3, the DNA is TGTGCCAGCAGCTCAGCGGGTGACTCCTACGAGCAGTACTTC.

V is TRBV7-2 and J is TRBJ2-7, with a possible D match to TRBD2 (5 bases). CDR3 length equals 12 residues. Germline V CDR1 and CDR2: SGHTA, FQGNSA. The V end lost 5 bases, the J end lost 6 bases, and 11 bases lay between the germline ends. The CDR3 sequence is CASSPDSGEQYF. DNA for the CDR3: TGTGCCAGCAGCCCGGACTCTGGCGAGCAGTACTTC.

This rearrangement joins TRBV10-3 to TRBJ2-7, with TRBD2 matching over 7 bases. V dropped 11 bases and J dropped 3; count of bases not matched to a gene: 4. Germline CDR1 ENHRY, CDR2 SYGVKD. The CDR3 totals 11 residues. The CDR3 sequence: CAAGELYEQYF. The CDR3 nucleotides are TGTGCCGCGGGGGAACTCTACGAGCAGTACTTC.

The chain joins TRBV7-9 to TRBJ2-7, with 11 nucleotides matching TRBD2. CDR3 length equals 15 residues. The germline V gene encodes CDR1 SEHNR and CDR2 FQNEAQ (reference sequence). Germline trimming cut 5 bases from V and 4 bases from J; bases unmatched to any gene: 7. The CDR3 is CASSPSLAGGYEQYF. The CDR3 DNA sequence: TGTGCCAGCAGCCCAAGTCTAGCGGGGGGTTACGAGCAGTACTTC.

V usage is TRBV4-3 and J usage is TRBJ2-1; TRBD2 matches 7 bases. The CDR3 has 20 residues. Germline trimming cut 5 bases from V and 2 bases from J; bases unmatched to any gene: 21. Germline CDR1 is LGHNA and CDR2 is YSLEER. The CDR3 reads CASSAPPGLLRKETYNEQFF. CDR3 DNA sequence: TGCGCCAGCAGCGCCCCGCCGGGACTACTAAGGAAGGAGACCTACAATGAGCAGTTCTTC.

The gene calls are TRBV7-2 and TRBJ1-6; 7 nucleotides align to TRBD1. In germline, CDR1 is SGHTA, CDR2 FQGNSA. The CDR3 spans 15 residues. V gave up 1 base and J gave up 9 bases; unmatched junction bases: 6. This CDR3 reads CASSLEGTVGSPLHF. As DNA, the CDR3 is TGTGCCAGCAGCTTAGAAGGGACAGTTGGTTCACCCCTCCACTTT.

The chain combines TRBV7-8 with TRBJ2-3, with 8 bases matching TRBD1. CDR3 size: 16 residues. The V segment lost 1 base and the J segment 1 base; nucleotides outside the gene matches: 4. Looked up from germline, CDR1 is SGHVS and CDR2 is FQNEAQ. The CDR3 loop reads CASSLDRGFGTDTQYF. In nucleotides, the CDR3 is TGTGCCAGCAGCTTAGACAGGGGGTTCGGCACAGATACGCAGTATTTT.

J is TRBJ2-2 and V is TRBV18; TRBD2 is a possible D gene (6 bases). CDR1 and CDR2 (germline): KGHSH, LQKENI. Trimming took 1 base from V and 1 from J, leaving 10 bases between them. The CDR3 spans 16 residues. The DNA for the CDR3 is TGTGCCAGCTCACCACGGAGGGCGGGGAACACCGGGGAGCTGTTTTTT. It codes for CASSPRRAGNTGELFF.

This clone has more than one count but fewer than ten. V is TRBV19 and J is TRBJ1-1, with D tentatively TRBD1 (5 bases). The CDR3 is 15 amino acids. V gave up 4 bases and J gave up 3 bases, with 15 bases separating them. CDR1 LNHDA and CDR2 SQIVND come from the germline V gene (reference sequence). The CDR3 DNA is TGTGCCAGTAGTACAGGAACTTCAGGGTACACTGAAGCTTTCTTT. Translating gives CASSTGTSGYTEAFF.

This clone was counted only a few times. V and J are TRBV19 and TRBJ1-4, with 9 bases that match TRBD1. This CDR3 has 16 amino acids. V was clipped by 7 bases and J by 0 bases; unmatched bases: 6. CDR1 and CDR2 from the germline V gene are LNHDA and SQIVND (reference sequence). In DNA form, the CDR3 reads TGTGCCAGTAAGACAGGGGGTATTGCAACTAATGAAAAACTGTTTTTT. Translation: CASKTGGIATNEKLFF.

This sequence joins TRBV7-2 and TRBJ2-7, with a weak D call TRBD1 (5 bases). CDR3 length: 15 amino acids. V lost 0 bases, J lost 3 bases, and 12 bases lay in between. Germline CDR1 reads SGHTA; CDR2 reads FQGNSA. CDR3 in amino acids: CASSLADGRGYEQYF. For the CDR3, the DNA is TGTGCCAGCAGCTTAGCCGATGGAAGGGGCTACGAGCAGTACTTC.

J is TRBJ1-2 and V is TRBV19, with D possibly being TRBD1 (6 bases). V lost 0 bases and J 4 bases, leaving 15 bases between the germline ends. Germline V gene sequence: CDR1 LNHDA, CDR2 SQIVND (reference sequence). This CDR3 spans 16 amino acids. CDR3: CASSIDSATGLYGYTF. CDR3 DNA: TGTGCCAGTAGTATAGATTCGGCGACAGGTCTCTATGGCTACACCTTC.

The V and J genes are TRBV18 and TRBJ2-4; perhaps TRBD2 as D (6 bases). Per the germline V gene, CDR1 is KGHSH and CDR2 is LQKENI. The length of the CDR3 is 17 residues. Between the trimmed V and J ends, which lost 3 bases and 1 base, there was a span of 16 bases. CDR3 nucleotide sequence: TGTGCCAGCTCACCGGGGTTCGCTGGGGGGGCCAAAAACATTCAGTACTTC. Encoded protein: CASSPGFAGGAKNIQYF.

The chain has TRBV2 and TRBJ2-2, with 9 bases lining up with TRBD1. CDR3 length equals 15 residues. V gave up 4 bases and J gave up 6 bases; unmatched junction bases: 6. In germline, CDR1 is SNHLY, CDR2 FYNNEI. The CDR3 DNA sequence: TGTGCCAGCAGTGCCACCGGGACAGGGTCCGGGGAGCTGTTTTTT. Translated: CASSATGTGSGELFF.

This clone has just a few counts. This chain links TRBV11-2 with TRBJ1-2; maybe TRBD1 (5 bases). This CDR3 has 13 amino acids. Looked up from germline, CDR1 is SGHAT and CDR2 is FQNNGV. Trimming left V 4 bases short and J 2 bases short, with 8 bases between. Here the CDR3 reads CASSWPGNYGYTF. DNA of the CDR3: TGTGCCAGCAGCTGGCCAGGGAACTATGGCTACACCTTC.

The CDR3 sequence: CASSQREGGTGELFF. DNA of the CDR3: TGTGCCAGTAGCCAACGGGAGGGTGGTACCGGGGAGCTGTTTTTT. The rearrangement links TRBV19 to TRBJ2-2; 8 bases fit TRBD2. This CDR3 has 15 amino acids. Trimming at V came to 6 bases and at J to 5 bases, leaving 8 bases not matched to a gene. Germline CDR1 and CDR2: LNHDA and SQIVND (reference sequence).

The chain links TRBV5-1 to TRBJ2-5; D might be TRBD1 (5 bases). V was shortened by 1 base and J by 3 bases, with 10 bases between the two germline ends. The germline gives CDR1 SGHRS, CDR2 YFSETQ. This CDR3 spans 14 amino acids. The CDR3 loop reads CASSLSQGKETQYF. DNA of the CDR3: TGCGCCAGCAGCTTGTCGCAGGGAAAAGAGACCCAGTACTTC.

The V call is TRBV5-8, the J call TRBJ1-2, with D hard to call. V was cut by 4 bases and J by 5 bases, with 12 bases left in between. The CDR3 is 13 amino acids. Germline CDR1 reads SGHTS; CDR2 reads YDEGEE. The CDR3 sequence: CASSAEINYGYTF. The CDR3 DNA follows: TGTGCCAGCAGCGCTGAGATAAATTATGGCTACACCTTC.

The V gene is TRBV2, the J gene TRBJ1-2; D is perhaps TRBD1 (6 bases). Trimming took 6 bases from V and 0 from J, leaving 11 bases between them. The germline CDR1 and CDR2 sequences are SNHLY and FYNNEI. The CDR3 is made up of 14 amino acids. The DNA of the CDR3 is TGTGCCAGCAGAAGACAGGCCTCTAACTATGGCTACACCTTC. This sequence encodes CASRRQASNYGYTF.

CDR3 loop: CASSGGTGSTEAFF. The CDR3 coding sequence is TGTGCCAGCAGCGGAGGGACGGGGAGTACTGAAGCTTTCTTT. V and J are TRBV7-8 and TRBJ1-1, with a possible D match to TRBD1 (5 bases). This CDR3 has 14 residues. V gave up 5 bases and J gave up 5 bases, with 15 bases separating them. Germline CDR1 reads SGHVS; CDR2 reads FQNEAQ.

The rearrangement joins TRBV7-9 to TRBJ1-2; D may be TRBD1 (5 bases). CDR1 is SEHNR and CDR2 is FQNEAQ in the germline V gene (reference sequence). Deletions cut 3 bases from V and 3 bases from J, with 17 bases between. CDR3 length equals 16 residues. This chain's CDR3 is CASSLYGTSGDYGYTF. The DNA for the CDR3 is TGTGCCAGCAGCTTGTATGGAACGTCGGGGGACTATGGCTACACCTTC.

V usage is TRBV7-7 and J usage is TRBJ2-1, with D tentatively TRBD1 (5 bases). CDR1 is SSHAT and CDR2 is FNYEAQ in the germline V gene (reference sequence). The CDR3 length is 14 residues. The germline V and J ends were trimmed by 1 base and 9 bases, with 13 bases remaining between them. The CDR3 DNA follows: TGTGCCAGCAGCTTAGATGGGTCCCAGGGTGAGCAGTTCTTC. This codes for CASSLDGSQGEQFF.

CDR3 region: CASIVFIGTDTQYF. For the CDR3, the DNA is TGTGCCAGCATAGTTTTCATCGGCACAGATACGCAGTATTTT. This chain uses TRBV2 with TRBJ2-3; D unclear. The CDR3 covers 14 residues. Trimming left V 7 bases short and J 1 base short, with 12 bases between. Germline V gene data show CDR1 as SNHLY and CDR2 as FYNNEI.

This chain uses TRBV5-4 with TRBJ2-7; D is unresolved. The CDR3 totals 13 residues. V was clipped by 2 bases and J by 1 base, with 7 bases between them. Germline V gene lookup returns CDR1 SGHNT and CDR2 YYREEE (reference sequence). The DNA of the CDR3 is TGTGCCAGCAGCTTTGGCCAGTCCTACGAGCAGTACTTC. Translating it yields CASSFGQSYEQYF.

The V gene is TRBV5-1, the J gene TRBJ2-1; TRBD1 matches at 9 bases. V lost 4 bases, J lost 7 bases, and 9 bases stayed unmatched. Germline V lookup: CDR1 SGHRS, CDR2 YFSETQ. CDR3 size: 15 residues. DNA of the CDR3: TGCGCCAGCAGCAGGGAACAACAGGGGGCAAATGAGCAGTTCTTC. Translation gives CASSREQQGANEQFF.

The chain has TRBV30 and TRBJ2-7, with 8 bases aligning to TRBD1. V dropped 5 bases and J dropped 6; count of bases not matched to a gene: 9. The CDR3 length is 13 residues. Looked up from germline, CDR1 is GTSNPN and CDR2 is SVGIG (reference sequence). This CDR3 reads CAWAKNDRGEQYF. Written as DNA, the CDR3 is TGTGCCTGGGCAAAAAACGACAGGGGCGAGCAGTACTTC.

The genes are TRBV7-2 and TRBJ1-1; D remains unclear. CDR1 is SGHTA, CDR2 FQGNSA, per germline. The CDR3 sequence is 12 residues long. Trimming pared 1 base from V and 6 bases from J, leaving 6 bases between. CDR3 region: CASSLGTAEAFF. The DNA of the CDR3 is TGTGCCAGCAGCTTAGGCACAGCTGAAGCTTTCTTT.

In DNA form, the CDR3 reads TGTGCCAGCAGTTACGGGGCAGGGGCCTATGGCTACACCTTC. Amino acids: CASSYGAGAYGYTF. The rearrangement uses TRBV27 and TRBJ1-2; possibly TRBD1 for D (6 bases). V was clipped by 4 bases and J by 4 bases, with 13 bases between them. This CDR3 is 14 amino acids long. Germline V gives CDR1 MNHEY, CDR2 SMNVEV (reference sequence).